This T cell receptor (beta chain) was obtained from a study of patients and donors after allogeneic stem cell transplantation. The germline CDR1 and CDR2 sequences are SEHNR and FQNEAQ (reference sequence). The germline V and J ends were trimmed by 1 base and 6 bases, with 12 bases remaining between them. The length of the CDR3 is 14 residues. TCRdb reprocessed the RT-PCR reads via MiXCR and lists one record per CDR3 protein. This repertoire shows roughly 880,000 distinct CDR3 sequences, roughly 17% found once; its top ten account for roughly 6.4%. The gene calls are TRBV7-9 and TRBJ1-2, with D hard to call. This clonotype was sampled from a human donor who was either an allogeneic HSCT recipient or a stem cell or donor lymphocyte infusion donor (not recorded which). It is not recorded whose cells these are; they may come from a transplant donor. The sequencing input was blood, either unsorted or a sorted T cell fraction (not recorded which). CDR3 residues: CASSLGRALDGYTF. The CDR3 bases are TGTGCCAGCAGCTTAGGTCGGGCGCTGGATGGCTACACCTTC.